The 7 T cell receptor beta chains reported below all come from one sample, sequenced in a study of T cell changes during pregnancy in multiple sclerosis. Generated by immunoSEQ multiplex PCR, the TCRdb table keeps only in-frame clones and is missing some. The sample comprises 40,000 to 60,000 clones, around 92% of which are singletons, and about 0.6% rests with the top ten. The specimen comprised CD4+ T cells from peripheral blood mononuclear cells, sampled after pregnancy. These receptors all come from a female donor with multiple sclerosis, enrolled in a pregnancy study.

This sequence joins TRBV7-2 and TRBJ2-7; no definite D call. The germline gives CDR1 SGHTA, CDR2 FQGNSA. The CDR3 covers 11 residues. V was pared by 2 bases and J by 6 bases, with 5 bases between. In DNA, the CDR3 is TGTGCCAGCAGCTTACGGTCCGAGCAGTACTTC. Translating gives CASSLRSEQYF.

The rearrangement links TRBV21-1 to TRBJ1-1; TRBD1, the table's D call, lacks a check against the DNA. TRBV21-1 is labeled a pseudogene. This CDR3 spans 13 amino acids. The CDR3 loop reads CASITRGHTEAFF. DNA of the CDR3: TGTGCCAGCATAACCAGGGGGCACACTGAAGCTTTCTTT.

This clone has just one count. The sample has other DNA sequences that encode this CDR3 too. The chain links TRBV20-1 to TRBJ2-3; D possibly corresponds to TRBD2 (6 bases). The CDR3 length is 11 residues. Germline-derived CDR1 and CDR2 are DFQATT and SNEGSKA (reference sequence). With 6 bases removed from V and 3 bases from J, the gap between germline ends came to 7 bases. The CDR3 DNA reads as TGCAGTGCCGCGGGAACAGATACGCAGTATTTT. It codes for CSAAGTDTQYF.

This chain connects TRBV5-6 to TRBJ2-1, with 14 bases fitting TRBD2. This CDR3 is 17 amino acids long. Trimming removed 5 bases from V and 7 bases from J; junction bases left unmatched: 11. The V gene's germline CDR1 is SGHDT and CDR2 YYEEEE. Here the CDR3 reads CASRLTSGRVKKNEQFF. The CDR3 nucleotides read TGTGCCAGCAGGCTGACTAGCGGGAGGGTAAAAAAGAATGAGCAGTTCTTC.

This chain joins TRBV6-5 and TRBJ2-2; D possibly corresponds to TRBD1 (6 bases). Trimming removed 7 bases at V and 0 bases at J, with 12 bases between. The CDR3 has 15 amino acids. Germline V gene lookup returns CDR1 MNHEY and CDR2 SVGAGI. CDR3 loop: CASNRQDANTGELFF. The CDR3 region has the DNA TGTGCCAGCAACCGACAGGACGCGAACACCGGGGAGCTGTTTTTT.

This clone was counted only a few times. The chain employs TRBV6-4 and TRBJ1-5; D is unclear. Trimming pared 11 bases from V and 2 bases from J, leaving 25 bases between. This CDR3 comprises 17 residues. Germline values: CDR1 MRHNA, CDR2 SNTAGT. CDR3 sequence (DNA): TGTGCCGGAACGGGGTTTAGGTTTAGGCGGGGCAATCAGCCCCAGCATTTT. It specifies CAGTGFRFRRGNQPQHF.

V and J are TRBV7-6 and TRBJ2-1; the D is unclear. Germline V gene lookup returns CDR1 SGHVS and CDR2 FNYEAQ. V was shortened by 5 bases and J by 6 bases, with 8 bases between the two germline ends. The CDR3 totals 12 residues. CDR3 in DNA: TGTGCCAGCAGCCTTTACAGCAATGAGCAGTTCTTC. This translates into CASSLYSNEQFF.